The 3 T cell receptor beta chains reported below all come from one sample, sequenced in a study of cytomegalovirus exposure and HLA in healthy donors. The primer mix had 60 Vbeta and 13 Jbeta primers. Sequenced by immunoSEQ multiplex PCR; TCRdb stores in-frame clones only, minus some. The table includes over 100,000 clones, approximately 73% detected once. Sequences were obtained from PBMCs. Receptors originate from a man aged 35 to 55 in good health and CMV-seronegative.

This clone was detected only a few times. The CDR3 sequence is CASDSSGGAGETQYF. As DNA, the CDR3 is TGTGCCAGCGATTCTAGCGGGGGGGCAGGTGAGACCCAGTACTTC. The rearrangement joins TRBV9 to TRBJ2-5, with 12 bases matching TRBD2. The CDR3 length is 15 residues. V lost 7 bases, J lost 5 bases, and 9 bases stayed unmatched. Germline V gene sequence: CDR1 SGDLS, CDR2 YYNGEE.

Many counts were recorded for this clone. V is TRBV19 and J is TRBJ1-1; D is ambiguous. This CDR3 region has 13 residues. V lost 0 bases and J lost 14, with 16 bases in between. Per germline, CDR1 LNHDA and CDR2 SQIVND (reference sequence). CDR3 protein: CASSIDRSSISFF. Written as DNA, the CDR3 is TGTGCCAGTAGTATAGACAGGTCCTCGATCAGCTTCTTT. Combining the CDR3 with reference TRBV19 and TRBJ1-1 gives the whole variable domain DGGITQSPKYLFRKEGQNVTLSCEQNLNHDAMYWYRQDPGQGLRLIYYSQIVNDFQKGDIAEGYSVSREKKESFPLTVTSAQKNPTAFYLCASSIDRSSISFFGQGTRLTVV.

The chain recombines TRBV30 with TRBJ1-4; a possible D gene is TRBD1 (6 bases). Trimming pared 0 bases from V and 5 bases from J, leaving 10 bases between. CDR1 and CDR2 (germline): GTSNPN, SVGIG (reference sequence). The CDR3 is made up of 14 amino acids. The CDR3 DNA sequence: TGTGCCTGGAGTGTACTAGGACAGAATGAAAAACTGTTTTTT. This gives the protein CAWSVLGQNEKLFF.